The 13 T cell receptor beta chains below come from one sample, sequenced in a study of cytomegalovirus exposure and HLA in healthy donors. PCR involved 60 Vbeta and 13 Jbeta primers. Sequenced by immunoSEQ multiplex PCR; TCRdb stores in-frame clones only, minus some. There are around 150,000 clones in the sample; roughly 80% occur only once, and about 2% lies in the top ten. Sequencing was done on a sample of PBMCs. Every receptor here comes from a man younger than 45 in good health and CMV-seronegative.

The chain couples TRBV5-5 to TRBJ2-1; 8 bases are shared with TRBD1. The junction had 10 bases not matched to a gene; V was cut back by 1 base and J by 16 bases. The CDR3 contains 13 residues. Germline V gives CDR1 SGHKS, CDR2 YYEKEE (reference sequence). The CDR3 coding sequence is TGTGCCAGCAGCTTGTCCCAGGACAGGGCTGAATTCTTC. It specifies CASSLSQDRAEFF.

The chain couples TRBV28 to TRBJ1-2, with a tentative D call TRBD1 (5 bases). V dropped 3 bases and J dropped 4 bases, with 9 bases sitting between them. Germline values: CDR1 MDHEN, CDR2 SYDVKM. The CDR3 is made up of 13 amino acids. The CDR3 region is CASSLEGIYGYTF. CDR3 in DNA: TGTGCCAGCAGTTTGGAGGGGATCTATGGCTACACCTTC.

The J gene is TRBJ2-7, the V gene TRBV4-1, with TRBD2 identical over 8 bases. Per the germline V gene, CDR1 is MGHRA and CDR2 is YSYEKL. The CDR3 has 15 amino acids. V was clipped by 8 bases and J by 3 bases; unmatched bases: 12. The CDR3 nucleotides are TGCGCCAGCGCCTCGCACCCTAGCGGGCTCTACGAGCAGTACTTC. Its translation: CASASHPSGLYEQYF.

This chain joins TRBV5-8 and TRBJ1-4, with TRBD1 identical over 8 bases. The CDR3 sequence is 15 residues long. Germline V lookup: CDR1 SGHTS, CDR2 YDEGEE. The J segment lost 1 base and the V segment lost 4 bases, leaving 3 bases of the junction unmatched. The CDR3 coding sequence is TGTGCCAGCAGCCCCGGGACAGGAACTAATGAAAAACTGTTTTTT. Its protein is CASSPGTGTNEKLFF.

The rearrangement joins TRBV19 to TRBJ2-7, with 8 bases matching TRBD2. V lost 4 bases and J lost 5; bases outside the gene matches: 7. Germline V lookup: CDR1 LNHDA, CDR2 SQIVND (reference sequence). The CDR3 is 14 residues long. The CDR3 nucleotides read TGTGCCAGTAGTACGGGGGGGCCTGAGCACGAGCAGTACTTC. Its translation is CASSTGGPEHEQYF.

This clone came up once. The rearrangement links TRBV7-2 to TRBJ1-1; 7 bases align to TRBD1. The CDR3 is made up of 14 amino acids. Trimming removed 5 bases from V and 2 bases from J; junction bases left unmatched: 5. Germline V gene data show CDR1 as SGHTA and CDR2 as FQGNSA. CDR3: CASSPGQANTEAFF. The CDR3 DNA sequence: TGTGCCAGCAGCCCAGGACAGGCCAACACTGAAGCTTTCTTT.

This clone showed up just a few times. This chain joins TRBV7-2 and TRBJ2-3, with D possibly matching TRBD1 (5 bases). Trimming shortened V by 6 bases and J by 5 bases, and 15 bases separated the two germline ends. The CDR3 is 14 amino acids. Germline V CDR1 and CDR2: SGHTA, FQGNSA. The CDR3 region has the DNA TGTGCCAGCAGGACCGACAGTGGAAGAGATACGCAGTATTTT. This gives the protein CASRTDSGRDTQYF.

CDR3 loop: CASSPIAGLAKNIQYF. DNA of the CDR3: TGTGCCAGCAGCCCCATAGCGGGGTTAGCCAAAAACATTCAGTACTTC. The V call is TRBV7-2, the J call TRBJ2-4; 8 nucleotides line up with TRBD2. The trim removed 5 bases at V and 0 bases at J, leaving 6 bases unmatched. In germline, CDR1 is SGHTA, CDR2 FQGNSA. The CDR3 runs to 16 residues.

The chain carries TRBV5-1 and TRBJ2-3; possibly TRBD1 for D (6 bases). The CDR3 totals 13 residues. Germline V lookup: CDR1 SGHRS, CDR2 YFSETQ. V lost 0 bases and J 5 bases, leaving 7 bases between the germline ends. The CDR3 spells CASSLGGQDTQYF. The CDR3 nucleotides are TGCGCCAGCAGCTTGGGGGGGCAAGATACGCAGTATTTT.

Note on this clone: Mismatch with germline at one junction end may stem from a read error. J is TRBJ1-1 and V is TRBV7-9; 8 bases fit TRBD1. The CDR3 spans 14 residues. Germline loops: CDR1 SEHNR, CDR2 FQNEAQ (reference sequence). The CDR3 nucleotides are TGTTCCAGCAGCTTACGAGGACAGGGATGGTGCGCTTTCTTT. Translating it yields CSSSLRGQGWCAFF.

The chain recombines TRBV6-6 with TRBJ2-1, with a possible D match to TRBD1 (5 bases). Germline values: CDR1 MNHNY, CDR2 SVGAGI (reference sequence). The length of the CDR3 is 15 residues. The ends were cut back, 2 bases at V and 6 bases at J, with 14 bases in the middle. CDR3 protein: CASSYGQSKINEQFF. In DNA form, the CDR3 reads TGTGCCAGCAGTTACGGACAATCAAAGATCAATGAGCAGTTCTTC.

This chain connects TRBV5-8 to TRBJ1-2, with 8 bases that match TRBD1. Germline V gene sequence: CDR1 SGHTS, CDR2 YDEGEE. The CDR3 runs to 14 residues. J lost 4 bases, V lost 3 bases, and 5 bases had no gene match. CDR3 protein: CASSSPDRVYGYTF. The CDR3 region has the DNA TGTGCCAGCAGCTCCCCGGACAGGGTCTATGGCTACACCTTC.

The chain combines TRBV6-1 with TRBJ1-1; D is unclear. Germline V gene lookup returns CDR1 MNHNS and CDR2 SASEGT. CDR3 size: 13 residues. V was pared by 7 bases and J by 4 bases, with 13 bases between. The CDR3 bases are TGTGCCAGCACTTATCAAACGGGCACTGAAGCTTTCTTT. This codes for CASTYQTGTEAFF.